Sequencing of this TCR beta chain was carried out in a study of blood T cell repertoires in COVID-19. The overall study: Spain, Italy and the United States supplied samples that represented acute and convalescent COVID-19.

The CDR3 has 14 residues. Germline values: CDR1 WSHSY, CDR2 SAAADI. V lost 4 bases and J 0 bases, leaving 9 bases between the germline ends. Recovery among Cohort 3 donors was established by two negative PCRs, clearance, or symptom resolution. Sequencing was performed with immunoSEQ multiplex PCR; in TCRdb, only in-frame clones are kept and a portion is missing. This sample has just over 300,000 clones; roughly 90% occur once, and the top ten carry 8.9%. This receptor was obtained from a woman aged 18-35 years who had recovered from COVID-19. Sequencing input: PBMCs or T cells enriched from blood (not recorded which). The chain carries TRBV10-2 and TRBJ1-1; D is perhaps TRBD1 (5 bases). CDR3 loop: CASSGGGMNTEAFF. For the CDR3, the DNA is TGCGCCAGCAGTGGGGGGGGAATGAACACTGAAGCTTTCTTT.